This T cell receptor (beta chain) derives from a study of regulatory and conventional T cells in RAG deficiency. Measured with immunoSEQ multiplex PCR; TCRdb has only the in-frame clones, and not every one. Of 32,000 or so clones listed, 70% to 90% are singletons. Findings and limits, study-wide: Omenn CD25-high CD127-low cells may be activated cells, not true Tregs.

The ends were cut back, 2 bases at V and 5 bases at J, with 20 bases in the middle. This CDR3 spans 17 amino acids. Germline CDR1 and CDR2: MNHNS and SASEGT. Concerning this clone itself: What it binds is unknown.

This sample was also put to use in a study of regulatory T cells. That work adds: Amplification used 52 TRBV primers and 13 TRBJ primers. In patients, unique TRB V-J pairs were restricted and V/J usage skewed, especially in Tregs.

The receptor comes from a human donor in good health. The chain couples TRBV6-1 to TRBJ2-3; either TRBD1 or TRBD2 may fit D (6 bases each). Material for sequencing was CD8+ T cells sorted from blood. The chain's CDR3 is CASSEFGTGFGGDTQYF. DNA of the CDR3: TGTGCCAGCAGTGAATTCGGCACAGGGTTCGGGGGAGATACGCAGTATTTT.